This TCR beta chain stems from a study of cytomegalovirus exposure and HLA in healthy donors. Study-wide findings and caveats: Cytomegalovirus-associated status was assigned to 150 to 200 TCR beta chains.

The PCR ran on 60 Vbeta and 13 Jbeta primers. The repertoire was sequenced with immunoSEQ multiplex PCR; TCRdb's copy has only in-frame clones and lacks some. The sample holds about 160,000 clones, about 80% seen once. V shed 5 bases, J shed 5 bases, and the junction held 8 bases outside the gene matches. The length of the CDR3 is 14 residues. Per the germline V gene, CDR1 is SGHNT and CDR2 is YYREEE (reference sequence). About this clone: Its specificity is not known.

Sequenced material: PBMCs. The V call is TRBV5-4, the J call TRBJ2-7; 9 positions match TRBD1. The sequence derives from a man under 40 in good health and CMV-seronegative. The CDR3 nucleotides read TGTGCCAGCAGGTGGGACAGGGAGATTGACGAGCAGTACTTC. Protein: CASRWDREIDEQYF.